Reported below is one T cell receptor (beta chain). The data were taken from a study of regulatory T cells in long-lasting Graves disease. For TCR beta, libraries came from iRepertoire HTBI primers and Arm-PCR of CDR3 regions. One entry per CDR3 protein results from TCRdb running MiXCR on the multiplex PCR reads. This repertoire shows around 460,000 distinct CDR3 sequences, approximately 23% found once; its top ten account for under 15%. Time point denoted: persistent/refractory GD, antithyroid drugs over 5 years with positive TRAb. TCR sequences were obtained from RNA taken from PBMCs. The CDR3 sequence is 15 residues long. The germline V and J ends were trimmed by 2 bases and 1 base, with 9 bases remaining between them. Germline V gene sequence: CDR1 SGHRS, CDR2 YFSETQ.

This rearrangement joins TRBV5-1 to TRBJ2-2, with a weak D call TRBD2 (6 bases). This receptor was taken from a female donor with Graves disease. Sequences were derived from peripheral blood mononuclear cells (PBMCs), sampled when the disease was refractory, from a patient treated with antithyroid drugs. The CDR3 DNA reads as TGCGCCAGCAGCTTTGGCGGGGAGAACACCGGGGAGCTGTTTTTT. This encodes CASSFGGENTGELFF. The complete variable domain, with remaining parts taken from reference TRBV5-1 and TRBJ2-2, reads KAGVTQTPRYLIKTRGQQVTLSCSPISGHRSVSWYQQTPGQGLQFLFEYFSETQRNKGNFPGRFSGRQFSNSRSEMNVSTLELGDSALYLCASSFGGENTGELFFGEGSRLTVL.